This passage covers 16 T cell receptor beta chains from one sample sequenced in a study of blood T cells in healthy people across ages. Using a J-beta primer mix together with a sample-barcoded 5' primer, a second PCR was run for about 6 to 12 cycles. TCRdb redid the calling of the 5' RACE reads with MiXCR, one entry per CDR3 protein. Of about a million distinct CDR3 sequences in the sample, around two fifths were seen once. The sequencing input was blood. These receptors originate from a man between 18 and 29 years old in good health.

In this sample, this clonotype turned up a few times. The chain combines TRBV24-1 with TRBJ1-2, with unresolved D. This CDR3 comprises 13 residues. Trimming shortened V by 3 bases and J by 6 bases, and 10 bases separated the two germline ends. CDR1 and CDR2 (germline): KGHDR, SFDVKD. In DNA form, the CDR3 reads TGTGCCACCAGTGATCCACCCGGGAATGGCTACACCTTC. It codes for CATSDPPGNGYTF.

The rearrangement uses TRBV14 and TRBJ2-4; D uncertain. The CDR3 covers 16 residues. From germline, CDR1 is SGHDN and CDR2 FVKESK. Trimming took off 3 bases at V and 1 base at J, with 13 bases between the two ends. The CDR3 loop reads CASSHSLIGAKNIQYF. The DNA for the CDR3 is TGTGCCAGCAGCCACTCCTTAATAGGGGCCAAAAACATTCAGTACTTC.

This clonotype was observed a handful of times. The rearrangement links TRBV10-3 to TRBJ1-1; D call uncertain. This CDR3 is built from 13 residues. CDR1 is ENHRY and CDR2 is SYGVKD in the germline V gene. V was trimmed by 10 bases and J by 2 bases, leaving 14 bases between them. The CDR3, as DNA: TGTGCCACCAACCCCCTGGACAACACTGAAGCTTTCTTT. Translating gives CATNPLDNTEAFF.

The CDR3 coding sequence is TGTGCCAGCGAGAAGGATAGGACAGATACGCAGTATTTT. It encodes CASEKDRTDTQYF. This chain uses TRBV6-1 with TRBJ2-3, with D unresolved. The CDR3 is made up of 13 amino acids. CDR1 and CDR2 (germline): MNHNS, SASEGT. V gave up 8 bases and J gave up 3 bases, with 12 bases separating them.

The chain couples TRBV4-1 to TRBJ2-1; 7 positions agree with TRBD2. The germline gives CDR1 MGHRA, CDR2 YSYEKL. The J segment lost 8 bases and the V segment lost 4 bases, leaving 14 bases of the junction unmatched. The CDR3 runs to 16 residues. The DNA of the CDR3 is TGCGCCAGCAGCCTTCGACTAGCCTGGGGGGGGGATGAGCAGTTCTTC. Its protein is CASSLRLAWGGDEQFF.

This clonotype was counted a few times. The chain recombines TRBV12-3 or TRBV12-4 with TRBJ1-1, with D possibly being TRBD1 (6 bases). The CDR3 totals 15 residues. The V and J ends lost 7 bases and 0 bases respectively, with 15 bases between them. The CDR3 DNA reads as TGTGCCAGCATCAAGGGAGGGGGTATGAACACTGAAGCTTTCTTT. Translation gives CASIKGGGMNTEAFF.

The rearrangement joins TRBV20-1 to TRBJ1-4; D possibly corresponds to TRBD1 (5 bases). Per the germline V gene, CDR1 is DFQATT and CDR2 is SNEGSKA (reference sequence). The CDR3 totals 13 residues. Trimming cost V 6 bases and J 4 bases, with 12 bases left between them. The CDR3: CSAQGESNEKLFF. The CDR3 nucleotides are TGCAGTGCCCAAGGGGAAAGTAATGAAAAACTGTTTTTT.

Many counts were recorded for this clonotype. V gene TRBV7-2 combines with J gene TRBJ1-2; the D is unclear. This CDR3 region has 13 residues. Looked up from germline, CDR1 is SGHTA and CDR2 is FQGNSA. The V end lost 1 base, the J end lost 5 bases, and 8 bases lay between the germline ends. The CDR3 DNA follows: TGTGCCAGCAGCTTAGAGGGCAGATATGGCTACACCTTC. Its translation is CASSLEGRYGYTF.

The gene calls are TRBV7-2 and TRBJ1-5, with D maybe TRBD1 (5 bases). Germline CDR1 reads SGHTA; CDR2 reads FQGNSA. The CDR3 length is 15 residues. With 5 bases removed from V and 4 bases from J, the gap between germline ends came to 15 bases. CDR3 loop: CASSRSDQGNQPQHF. In nucleotides, the CDR3 is TGTGCCAGCAGCAGATCGGATCAGGGTAATCAGCCCCAGCATTTT.

The chain has TRBV20-1 and TRBJ1-4; 7 nucleotides agree with TRBD1. Germline CDR1 is DFQATT and CDR2 is SNEGSKA (reference sequence). V gave up 3 bases and J gave up 3 bases; unmatched junction bases: 4. This CDR3 region has 14 residues. This CDR3 reads CSASEGASNEKLFF. In DNA, the CDR3 is TGCAGTGCTAGCGAGGGGGCATCTAATGAAAAACTGTTTTTT.

The genes are TRBV6-2 or TRBV6-3 and TRBJ1-5, with D possibly being TRBD1 (5 bases). The germline CDR1 and CDR2 sequences are MNHEY and SVGEGT. Trimming pared 2 bases from V and 3 bases from J, leaving 11 bases between. The CDR3 is made up of 15 amino acids. The DNA for the CDR3 is TGTGCCAGCAGTTACACGGGACTGTACAATCAGCCCCAGCATTTT. Amino acid sequence: CASSYTGLYNQPQHF.

The chain uses TRBV27 and TRBJ2-3; D perhaps matches TRBD2 (5 bases). V gave up 3 bases and J gave up 0 bases, with 10 bases separating them. The germline V gene encodes CDR1 MNHEY and CDR2 SMNVEV (reference sequence). CDR3 length: 15 residues. The CDR3: CASSFGRTSTDTQYF. The CDR3 DNA follows: TGTGCCAGCAGTTTTGGCAGGACTAGCACAGATACGCAGTATTTT.

The V gene is TRBV27, the J gene TRBJ1-2, with 10 positions matching TRBD1. The junction had 4 bases not matched to a gene; V was cut back by 3 bases and J by 6 bases. CDR3 length equals 14 residues. Germline V gene lookup returns CDR1 MNHEY and CDR2 SMNVEV (reference sequence). CDR3 residues: CASSFRTGGNGYTF. As DNA, the CDR3 is TGTGCCAGCAGTTTCCGGACAGGGGGTAATGGCTACACCTTC.

The CDR3 DNA is TGCGCCAGCAGCCTGACAGGGCCAAGTGAAGCCCAGTACTTC. Translating gives CASSLTGPSEAQYF. V gene TRBV5-1 combines with J gene TRBJ2-7; 7 bases are a match to TRBD1. This CDR3 has 14 residues. After removal of 4 bases from V and 10 bases from J, the junction contained 14 bases not matched to a gene. CDR1 and CDR2 from the germline V gene are SGHRS and YFSETQ.

In this sample, this clonotype turned up a few times. The chain has TRBV5-1 and TRBJ1-2; D might be TRBD1 (5 bases). This CDR3 contains 16 residues. Trimming shortened V by 0 bases and J by 6 bases, and 18 bases separated the two germline ends. CDR1 and CDR2 from the germline V gene are SGHRS and YFSETQ. DNA of the CDR3: TGCGCCAGCAGCTTGGAGCCCCGCACAGGAGTTAATGGCTACACCTTC. Translated, it gives CASSLEPRTGVNGYTF.

The gene calls are TRBV7-2 and TRBJ2-7, with D tentatively TRBD1 or TRBD2 (6 bases each). Trimming pared 7 bases from V and 1 base from J, leaving 14 bases between. This CDR3 region has 14 residues. Looked up from germline, CDR1 is SGHTA and CDR2 is FQGNSA. CDR3 sequence (DNA): TGTGCCAGCACGACCCGGGGGCTATCCTACGAGCAGTACTTC. Its protein is CASTTRGLSYEQYF. The full variable domain, in which reference TRBV7-2 and TRBJ2-7 provide the parts outside the CDR3, is GAGVSQSPSNKVTEKGKDVELRCDPISGHTALYWYRQSLGQGLEFLIYFQGNSAPDKSGLPSDRFSAERTGGSVSTLTIQRTQQEDSAVYLCASTTRGLSYEQYFGPGTRLTVT.